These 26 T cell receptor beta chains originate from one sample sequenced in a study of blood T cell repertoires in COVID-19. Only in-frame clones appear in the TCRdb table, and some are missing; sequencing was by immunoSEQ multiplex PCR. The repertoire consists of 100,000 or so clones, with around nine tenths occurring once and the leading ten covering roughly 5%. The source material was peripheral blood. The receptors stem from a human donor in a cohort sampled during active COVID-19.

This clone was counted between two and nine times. The DNA of the CDR3 is TGTGCCAGCTCACCACCGGGAGGGGTGGGCACTGAAGCTTTCTTT. Its translation: CASSPPGGVGTEAFF. V and J are TRBV18 and TRBJ1-1; D is perhaps TRBD1 (5 bases). Deletions cut 0 bases from V and 4 bases from J, with 12 bases between. There are 15 residues in the CDR3. Germline V gene data show CDR1 as KGHSH and CDR2 as LQKENI.

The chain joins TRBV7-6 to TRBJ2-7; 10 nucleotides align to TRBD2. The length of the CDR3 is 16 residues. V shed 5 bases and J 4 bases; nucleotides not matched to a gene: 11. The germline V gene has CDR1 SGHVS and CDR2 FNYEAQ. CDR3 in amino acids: CASSRQGGAGGYEQYF. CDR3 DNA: TGTGCCAGCAGCCGACAAGGGGGAGCGGGAGGGTACGAGCAGTACTTC.

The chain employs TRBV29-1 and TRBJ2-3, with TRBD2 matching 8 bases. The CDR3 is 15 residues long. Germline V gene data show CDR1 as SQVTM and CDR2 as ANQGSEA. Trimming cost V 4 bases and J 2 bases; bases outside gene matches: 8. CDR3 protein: CSVVLAEIITDTQYF. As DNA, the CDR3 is TGCAGCGTTGTACTAGCGGAAATAATCACAGATACGCAGTATTTT.

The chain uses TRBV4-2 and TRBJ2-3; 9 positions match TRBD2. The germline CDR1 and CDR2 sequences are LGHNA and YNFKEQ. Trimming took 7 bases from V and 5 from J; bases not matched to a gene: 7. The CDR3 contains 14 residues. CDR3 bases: TGTGCCAGCAAAGGCGGGAGGGCCATAGATACGCAGTATTTT. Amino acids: CASKGGRAIDTQYF.

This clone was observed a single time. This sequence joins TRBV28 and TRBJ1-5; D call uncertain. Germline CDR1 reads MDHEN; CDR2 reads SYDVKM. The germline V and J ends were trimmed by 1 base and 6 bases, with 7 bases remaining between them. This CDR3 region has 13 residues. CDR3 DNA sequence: TGTGCCAGCAGTTTATCCGGAGGTCAGCCCCAGCATTTT. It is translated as CASSLSGGQPQHF.

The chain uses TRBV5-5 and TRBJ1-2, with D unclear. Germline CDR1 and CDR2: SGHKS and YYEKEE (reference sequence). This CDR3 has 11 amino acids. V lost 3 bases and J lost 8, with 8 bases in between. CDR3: CASSSPGGYTF. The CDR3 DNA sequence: TGTGCCAGCAGCTCGCCCGGGGGCTACACCTTC.

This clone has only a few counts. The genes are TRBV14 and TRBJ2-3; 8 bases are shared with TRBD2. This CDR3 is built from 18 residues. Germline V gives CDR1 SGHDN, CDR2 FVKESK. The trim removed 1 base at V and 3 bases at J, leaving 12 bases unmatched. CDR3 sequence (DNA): TGTGCCAGCAGCCAAGTAAGAAGAGCGGGAGAGCGGACAGATACGCAGTATTTT. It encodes CASSQVRRAGERTDTQYF. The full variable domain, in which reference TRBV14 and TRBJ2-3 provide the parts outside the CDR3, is EAGVTQFPSHSVIEKGQTVTLRCDPISGHDNLYWYRRVMGKEIKFLLHFVKESKQDESGMPNNRFLAERTGGTYSTLKVQPAELEDSGVYFCASSQVRRAGERTDTQYFGPGTRLTVL.

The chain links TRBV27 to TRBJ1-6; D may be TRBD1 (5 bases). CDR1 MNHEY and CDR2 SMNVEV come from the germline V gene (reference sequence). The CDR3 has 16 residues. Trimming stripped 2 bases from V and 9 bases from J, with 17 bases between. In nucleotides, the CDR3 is TGTGCCAGCAGTTTAGTCCGTCGCAGGGAGGGTTCACCCCTCCACTTT. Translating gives CASSLVRRREGSPLHF.

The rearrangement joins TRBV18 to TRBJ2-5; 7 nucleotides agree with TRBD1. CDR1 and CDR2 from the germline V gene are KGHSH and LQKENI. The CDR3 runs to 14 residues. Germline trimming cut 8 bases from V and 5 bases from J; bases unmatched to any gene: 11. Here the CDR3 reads CASTPTGKLETQYF. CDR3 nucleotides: TGTGCCAGCACCCCGACAGGGAAATTGGAGACCCAGTACTTC.

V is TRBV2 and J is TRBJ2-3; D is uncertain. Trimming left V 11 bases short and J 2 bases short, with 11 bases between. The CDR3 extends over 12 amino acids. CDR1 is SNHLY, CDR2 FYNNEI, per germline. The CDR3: CADKENTDTQYF. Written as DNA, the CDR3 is TGTGCCGATAAAGAGAACACAGATACGCAGTATTTT.

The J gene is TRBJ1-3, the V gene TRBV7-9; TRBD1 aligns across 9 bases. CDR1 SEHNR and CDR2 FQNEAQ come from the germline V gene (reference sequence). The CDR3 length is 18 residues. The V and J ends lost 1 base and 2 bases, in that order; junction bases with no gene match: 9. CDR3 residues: CASSLGAPGQGTGNTIYF. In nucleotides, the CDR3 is TGTGCCAGCAGCTTAGGAGCCCCGGGACAGGGAACTGGAAACACCATATATTTT.

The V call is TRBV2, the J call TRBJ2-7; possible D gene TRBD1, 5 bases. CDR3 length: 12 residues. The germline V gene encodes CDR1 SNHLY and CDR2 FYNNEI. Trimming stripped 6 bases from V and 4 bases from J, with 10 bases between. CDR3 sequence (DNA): TGTGCCAGCAGAGGGGCCCTTTACGAGCAGTACTTC. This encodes CASRGALYEQYF.

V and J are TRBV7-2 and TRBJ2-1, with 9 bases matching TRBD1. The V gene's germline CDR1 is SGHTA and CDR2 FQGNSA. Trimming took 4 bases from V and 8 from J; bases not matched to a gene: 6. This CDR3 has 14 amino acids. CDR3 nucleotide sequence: TGTGCCAGCAGCTCGGGACAGGGCAACTATGAGCAGTTCTTC. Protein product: CASSSGQGNYEQFF.

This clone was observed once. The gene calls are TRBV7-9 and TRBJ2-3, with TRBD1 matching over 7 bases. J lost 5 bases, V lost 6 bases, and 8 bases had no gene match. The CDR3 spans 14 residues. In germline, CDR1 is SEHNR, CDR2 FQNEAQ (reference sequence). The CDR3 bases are TGTGCCAGCAGTCGACAGGGTGAGAAAGATACGCAGTATTTT. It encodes CASSRQGEKDTQYF.

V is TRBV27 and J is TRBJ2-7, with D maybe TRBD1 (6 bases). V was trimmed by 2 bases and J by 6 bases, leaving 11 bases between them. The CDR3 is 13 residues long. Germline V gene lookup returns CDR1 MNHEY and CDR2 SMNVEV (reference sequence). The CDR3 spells CASSLRQAPEQYF. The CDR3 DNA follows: TGTGCCAGCAGTTTACGACAGGCGCCCGAGCAGTACTTC.

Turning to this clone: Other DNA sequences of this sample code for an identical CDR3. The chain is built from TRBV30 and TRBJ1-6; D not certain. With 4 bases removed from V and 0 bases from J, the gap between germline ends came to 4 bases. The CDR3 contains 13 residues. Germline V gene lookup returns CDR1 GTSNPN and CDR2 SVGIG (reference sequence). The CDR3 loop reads CAWTSSYNSPLHF. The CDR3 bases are TGTGCCTGGACCAGCTCCTATAATTCACCCCTCCACTTT.

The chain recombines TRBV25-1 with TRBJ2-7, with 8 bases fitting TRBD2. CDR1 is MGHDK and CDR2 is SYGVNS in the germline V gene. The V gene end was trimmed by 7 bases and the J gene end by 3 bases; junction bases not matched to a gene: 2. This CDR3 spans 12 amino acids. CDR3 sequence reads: CASMAGGYEQYF. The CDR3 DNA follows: TGTGCCAGCATGGCGGGGGGCTACGAGCAGTACTTC.

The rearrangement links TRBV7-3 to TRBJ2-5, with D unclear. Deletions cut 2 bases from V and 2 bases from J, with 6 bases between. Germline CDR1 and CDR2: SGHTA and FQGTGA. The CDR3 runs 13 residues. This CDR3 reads CASSLQRQETQYF. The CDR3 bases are TGTGCCAGCAGCTTACAGCGACAAGAGACCCAGTACTTC. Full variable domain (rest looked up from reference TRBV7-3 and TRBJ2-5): GAGVSQTPSNKVTEKGKYVELRCDPISGHTALYWYRQSLGQGPEFLIYFQGTGAADDSGLPNDRFFAVRPEGSVSTLKIQRTERGDSAVYLCASSLQRQETQYFGPGTRLLVL.

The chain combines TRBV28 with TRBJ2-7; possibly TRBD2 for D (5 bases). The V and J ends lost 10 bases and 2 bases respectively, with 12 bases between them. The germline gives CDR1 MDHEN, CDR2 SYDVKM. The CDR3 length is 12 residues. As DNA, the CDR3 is TGTGCCACCCTCGGGCGGGCCTACGAGCAGTACTTC. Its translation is CATLGRAYEQYF.

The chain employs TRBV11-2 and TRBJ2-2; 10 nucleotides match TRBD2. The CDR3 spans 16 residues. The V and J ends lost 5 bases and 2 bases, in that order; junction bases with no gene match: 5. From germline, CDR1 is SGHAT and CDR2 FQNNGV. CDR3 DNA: TGTGCCAGCAGCGTGGGACTAGCGACAAACACCGGGGAGCTGTTTTTT. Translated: CASSVGLATNTGELFF.

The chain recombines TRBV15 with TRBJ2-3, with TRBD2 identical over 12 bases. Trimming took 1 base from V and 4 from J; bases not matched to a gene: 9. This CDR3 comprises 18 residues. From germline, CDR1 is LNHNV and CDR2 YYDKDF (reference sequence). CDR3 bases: TGTGCCACCAGCAGAGCCCGAGGACTAGCGGGATGGGCAGATACGCAGTATTTT. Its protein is CATSRARGLAGWADTQYF.

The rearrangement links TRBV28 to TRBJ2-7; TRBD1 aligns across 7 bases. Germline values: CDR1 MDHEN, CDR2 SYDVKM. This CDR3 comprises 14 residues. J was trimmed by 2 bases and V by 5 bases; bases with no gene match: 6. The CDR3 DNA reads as TGTGCCAGCAGTGACAACAGGGGTACCTACGAGCAGTACTTC. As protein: CASSDNRGTYEQYF.

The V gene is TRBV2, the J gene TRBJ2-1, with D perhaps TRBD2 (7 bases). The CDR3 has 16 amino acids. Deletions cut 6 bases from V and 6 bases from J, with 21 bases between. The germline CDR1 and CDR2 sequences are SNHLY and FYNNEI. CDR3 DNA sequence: TGTGCCAGCAGGTCGCAAGCAGGGAGGGGGTTCAATGAGCAGTTCTTC. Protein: CASRSQAGRGFNEQFF.

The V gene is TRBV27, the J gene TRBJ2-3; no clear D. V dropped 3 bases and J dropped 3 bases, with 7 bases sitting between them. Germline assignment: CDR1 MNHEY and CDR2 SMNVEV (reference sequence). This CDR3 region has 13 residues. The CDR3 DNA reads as TGTGCCAGCAGTTTGAGACAAACAGATACGCAGTATTTT. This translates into CASSLRQTDTQYF.

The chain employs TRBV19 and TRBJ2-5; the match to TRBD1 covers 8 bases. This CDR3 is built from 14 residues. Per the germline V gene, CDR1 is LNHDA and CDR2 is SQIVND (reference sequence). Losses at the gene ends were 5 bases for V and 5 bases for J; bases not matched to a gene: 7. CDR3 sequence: CASSPAGGFETQYF. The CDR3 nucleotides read TGTGCCAGTAGTCCCGCAGGGGGCTTTGAGACCCAGTACTTC.

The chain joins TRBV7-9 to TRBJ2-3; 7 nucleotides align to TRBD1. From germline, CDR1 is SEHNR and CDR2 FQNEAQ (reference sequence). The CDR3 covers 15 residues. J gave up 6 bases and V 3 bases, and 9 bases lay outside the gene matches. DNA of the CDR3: TGTGCCAGCAGCTTCATACAGGGGCGACGGGATACGCAGTATTTT. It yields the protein CASSFIQGRRDTQYF.